Following are 8 T cell receptor beta chains from one sample sequenced in a study of blood T cell repertoires in COVID-19. Profiled with immunoSEQ multiplex PCR; TCRdb holds only in-frame clones, not every one. This table holds around 69,000 clones, around 84% found once. Sequenced sample: peripheral blood. The receptor set was obtained from a man in his fifties with active COVID-19.

The chain employs TRBV5-4 and TRBJ1-2, with 7 bases aligning to TRBD1. V lost 4 bases and J lost 5; bases outside the gene matches: 5. This CDR3 comprises 13 residues. CDR1 is SGHNT, CDR2 YYREEE, per germline (reference sequence). In DNA form, the CDR3 reads TGTGCCAGCAGCCGCTCACAGGGGTATGGCTACACCTTC. This codes for CASSRSQGYGYTF. The variable domain in full, with the rest retrieved from reference TRBV5-4 and TRBJ1-2, is ETGVTQSPTHLIKTRGQQVTLRCSSQSGHNTVSWYQQALGQGPQFIFQYYREEENGRGNFPPRFSGLQFPNYSSELNVNALELDDSALYLCASSRSQGYGYTFGSGTRLTVV.

The chain joins TRBV18 to TRBJ1-3; D may be TRBD1 (6 bases). Trimming removed 2 bases from V and 0 bases from J, with 17 bases in between. The CDR3 has 18 amino acids. Germline V gives CDR1 KGHSH, CDR2 LQKENI. CDR3 DNA: TGTGCCAGCTCACCATTGGGAACTGGACAGCGCTCTGGAAACACCATATATTTT. It is translated as CASSPLGTGQRSGNTIYF. Drawing the rest from reference TRBV18 and TRBJ1-3, the complete variable domain is NAGVMQNPRHLVRRRGQEARLRCSPMKGHSHVYWYRQLPEEGLKFMVYLQKENIIDESGMPKERFSAEFPKEGPSILRIQQVVRGDSAAYFCASSPLGTGQRSGNTIYFGEGSWLTVV.

V usage is TRBV11-2 and J usage is TRBJ2-3, with D unclear. Germline values: CDR1 SGHAT, CDR2 FQNNGV. The CDR3 has 14 residues. Trimming cost V 5 bases and J 3 bases, with 12 bases left between them. The CDR3 DNA is TGTGCCAGCAGCCGAGACCGGGTAACAGATACGCAGTATTTT. Protein: CASSRDRVTDTQYF.

The chain uses TRBV4-1 and TRBJ2-1; a weak D match, TRBD2 (6 bases). Per germline, CDR1 MGHRA and CDR2 YSYEKL. The CDR3 consists of 15 residues. V lost 1 base and J 9 bases, leaving 16 bases between the germline ends. The CDR3: CASSQGALVGGEQFF. CDR3 DNA sequence: TGCGCCAGCAGCCAAGGAGCCTTGGTGGGGGGTGAGCAGTTCTTC.

The V call is TRBV7-2, the J call TRBJ1-3; D uncertain. The CDR3 loop spans 14 amino acids. Germline assignment: CDR1 SGHTA and CDR2 FQGNSA. V was cut by 5 bases and J by 1 base, with 9 bases left in between. The CDR3 spells CASSPMSSGNTIYF. In nucleotides, the CDR3 is TGTGCCAGCAGCCCCATGAGTTCTGGAAACACCATATATTTT.

The chain links TRBV4-1 to TRBJ2-1; tentative D call: TRBD1 (7 bases). V lost 4 bases to trimming and J lost 5 bases, with 21 bases between them. The CDR3 covers 17 residues. Germline V gene data show CDR1 as MGHRA and CDR2 as YSYEKL. CDR3 sequence: CASSRRLVRGVDNEQFF. CDR3 bases: TGCGCCAGCAGCCGAAGATTGGTCAGGGGGGTCGACAATGAGCAGTTCTTC.

The chain couples TRBV6-6 to TRBJ1-2, with D possibly being TRBD1 (5 bases). Germline V CDR1 and CDR2: MNHNY, SVGAGI (reference sequence). The CDR3 runs 16 residues. The V and J ends lost 2 bases and 8 bases respectively, with 21 bases between them. CDR3 nucleotides: TGTGCCAGCAGTTACGACCCGATACAGGACCTGGTGGGCTACACCTTC. It encodes CASSYDPIQDLVGYTF.

This CDR3 reads CASSLGQAQETQYF. The CDR3 DNA reads TGTGCCAGCAGCTTGGGACAGGCCCAAGAGACCCAGTACTTC. The chain combines TRBV5-8 with TRBJ2-5; D perhaps matches TRBD1 (6 bases). Germline V gene data show CDR1 as SGHTS and CDR2 as YDEGEE. The CDR3 has 14 amino acids. The germline V and J ends were trimmed by 0 bases and 1 base, with 7 bases remaining between them.